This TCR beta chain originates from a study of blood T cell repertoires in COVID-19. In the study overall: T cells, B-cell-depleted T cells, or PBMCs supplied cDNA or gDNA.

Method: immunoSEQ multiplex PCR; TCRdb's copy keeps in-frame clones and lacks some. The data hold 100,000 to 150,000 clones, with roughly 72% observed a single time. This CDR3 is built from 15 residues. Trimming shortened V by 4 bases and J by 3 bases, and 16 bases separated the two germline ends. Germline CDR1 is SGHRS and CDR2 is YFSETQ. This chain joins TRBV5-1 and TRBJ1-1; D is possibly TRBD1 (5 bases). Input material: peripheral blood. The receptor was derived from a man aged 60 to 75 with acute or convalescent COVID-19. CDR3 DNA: TGCGCCAGCAGCCCCCGAGGAGGGGCAGACACTGAAGCTTTCTTT. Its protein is CASSPRGGADTEAFF.